This T cell receptor beta chain was retrieved from a study of blood T cells in healthy people across ages (dated by TCRdb to the mid-2010s). Background for the entire study: In model experiments, template switching captured roughly one uniquely barcoded TCR beta cDNA molecule for every two T cells. Age-related changes in TCR beta repertoire diversity were measured in the study by deep sequencing normalized with unique cDNA molecular identifiers. Four age groups were formed from the donors: young (average roughly 15 years), middle-aged (approximately 40), aged (62) and long-lived (82). To avoid experimental bias, donors of different ages were distributed randomly across sequencing lanes. Two additional independent replicas of 1 million unique cDNA reads from the same blood draw were analyzed for two donors (one aged 18 to 29 and one aged 80 or older). The investigation overall reported the following: Bulk unsorted PBMC profiling prevented conclusive comparison of naive and antigen-experienced compartments. Estimates of total diversity based on one million sequenced T cells were considered lower bounds and underestimates. Donor CMV infection status was unknown, potentially confounding age-related changes in expanded clonotypes. Observed TCR beta diversity per million T cells fell roughly linearly with age, and a significant reduction was already apparent by age around 40. The long-lived group showed more naive CD4+ T cells, fewer expanded clones and increased TCR diversity than the aged group, suggesting age selection. There was a strong correlation between observed TCR beta diversity and the percentage of naive T cells measured by flow cytometry.

Library generation was performed with 5' RACE. The reads were generated on an Illumina HiSeq 2500. A second about 7 to 11 cycle PCR used a sample-barcoded 5' primer and a J-beta primer mix. Each TCR beta cDNA molecule received a unique molecular identifier from a template-switch 5' adaptor carrying 12 random nucleotides. At least 3 million CDR3-containing paired-end reads were obtained from each sample. All of the RNA was converted into first-strand cDNA using the Mint cDNA synthesis kit, with a TRBC-specific oligonucleotide serving as the primer. Following uracil-DNA glycosylase treatment, all cDNA underwent a first 18-cycle PCR with the universal primers M1SS and BC2_uni_R. As for how the authors treated the data: For normalization, 1 million high-quality reads, each with a distinct molecular identifier, were randomly selected from each sample. Reads with shared molecular identifiers were discarded instead of being binned into consensus sequences. MiTCR, run with a Q25 quality threshold and the strictest error-elimination algorithm, handled CDR3 identification, clonotype clustering and error correction. A nonparametric unseen species model with Euler transformation was used to estimate a lower bound on total TCR beta diversity. Clones were called with MiXCR by TCRdb after fastp trimmed the public reads at Q25, and only in-frame beta chains were retained. Rows with a matching CDR3 protein are joined into one entry that keeps the most common DNA and genes. Clone size and V and J calls follow TCRdb, not the original study. The sample records roughly 650,000 distinct CDR3 sequences, roughly 32% of which are singletons. Approximately 15% of the sample is taken by the ten largest.

The donors were roughly 38 Caucasian individuals from Russia, aged 6 to 90 years, who were systemically healthy. Approximately 9 milliliters of peripheral blood were collected from each donor into EDTA-treated Vacutainer tubes. Ficoll-Paque density-gradient centrifugation was used to isolate PBMCs, with at least 6.5 million obtained per sample. Total RNA was extracted from PBMCs with Trizol reagent, with at least 5.5 micrograms obtained per sample. The percentages of naive CD45RAhigh/CD27high T cells were determined by flow cytometry on a PBMC aliquot from every donor. CDR1 and CDR2 are drawn from the germline V gene: SNHLY, FYNNEI. Clipping removes 2 bases from V and 13 bases from J, with 11 as the unmatched junction base count. Including the terminal cysteine and phenylalanine, the CDR3 comprises 14 residues. Kept here is only the CDR3 DNA, which spans 42 bases and is read in frame from base 1.

About this clonotype: Its antigen remains unidentified. No per-base quality is available; no much larger clone lies one base away.

The sequenced sample was blood. This sequence was found in an elderly woman in good health. Donor details come from another sample of the same person, matched by shared clones. In this chain, TRBV2 is recombined with TRBJ2-4; 7 central bases correspond to TRBD1. In nucleotides, the sequence is TGTGCCAGCAGTGAAAGGGGGCTTGGCTACGGGCAGTACTTC. This gives the protein CASSERGLGYGQYF.